The clone carrying this TCR beta chain has ten or more counts. A J-beta primer mix and a sample-barcoded 5' primer were used in a second PCR of roughly 7 to 12 cycles. TCRdb fed the 5' RACE reads into MiXCR, producing one record per CDR3 protein. The sample carries around 1,600,000 distinct CDR3 sequences, less than 45% recorded once. This sample is part of a study of blood T cells in healthy people across ages. Roughly 9.8 milliliters of peripheral blood were drawn from each donor. This receptor was identified in a woman aged 18-29 years in good health. The sequenced sample was blood.

The CDR3 nucleotides are TGCAGCGTCCGCTCTTCCTACGAGCAGTACTTC. It yields the protein CSVRSSYEQYF. The rearrangement links TRBV29-1 to TRBJ2-7; no clear D gene. Between the trimmed V and J ends, which lost 6 bases and 1 base, there was a span of 7 bases. Germline V gene lookup returns CDR1 SQVTM and CDR2 ANQGSEA. This CDR3 spans 11 amino acids.